The entry that follows covers one T cell receptor (beta chain) sequence. Antigen: not known. This entry belongs to a study of circulating CD8 cells and anti-PD-1 response in melanoma. Overall study context: Every 2 weeks, patients got 3 mg/kg nivolumab intravenously. Anti-PD-1 was first-line therapy for seven of 13 patients. Study-level results: DNEG was most diverse; TIGIT repertoires were least diverse. Clonotype sharing was highest between DPOS and TIGIT subsets.

Each library started from approximately 14 ng of total RNA using the QIAseq Immune Repertoire TCR panel. TCRdb re-analysed the reads in MiXCR, keeping a single row per CDR3 protein. The data hold approximately 960 distinct CDR3 sequences, with around 8.3% observed a single time. Live CD3+CD8+TCRalphabeta+ cells were sorted into four subsets by PD-1 and/or TIGIT. The CDR3 runs to 12 residues. The germline V gene has CDR1 DFQATT and CDR2 SNEGSKA (reference sequence). The V gene lost 3 bases and the J gene lost 4 bases, with 9 bases spanning the gap. The receptor comes from a human donor with melanoma. Here the sequenced sample was CD8+ T cells from PBMCs, taken at baseline or after one month of anti-PD-1 therapy (not recorded which). This sequence joins TRBV20-1 and TRBJ1-1; tentative D call: TRBD1 (5 bases). The CDR3 nucleotides are TGCAGTGCTAGGGGGGGTAGCACTGAAGCTTTCTTT. It translates to CSARGGSTEAFF.